This TCR beta chain was obtained from a study of cytomegalovirus exposure and HLA in healthy donors. Study conclusions and caveats: According to a later analysis, donors in an Asian-associated ancestry cluster reportedly had fewer N-insertions than the roughly 660-donor mean. Segments of the TCR beta V type were, in most cases, productive about 90% or about 30% of the time in an earlier analysis. Common viral pathogens (according to a later analysis) appeared linked to several of the most significant clusters. In vitro assays verified that a few CMV-associated chains recognized CMV antigens specifically.

A multiplex PCR was run with 60 Vbeta primers and 13 Jbeta primers. The table came from immunoSEQ multiplex PCR; TCRdb's copy has only in-frame clones and leaves some out. The sample has over 150,000 clones; around 80% are singletons. The CDR3 is 16 amino acids. CDR1 is MNHEY, CDR2 SMNVEV, per germline (reference sequence). Unmatched junction bases numbered 14, after V lost 9 bases and J lost 3 bases. Of note for this clone: Its specificity is not known.

The chain is built from TRBV27 and TRBJ2-5; TRBD2 matches 9 bases. The sequencing input was PBMCs. The origin of this receptor is a girl aged 2 to 10 in good health and CMV-seropositive. In nucleotides, the CDR3 is TGTGCCAGAGGTCGGGGGGGTGTAGCGGGGGAAGAGACCCAGTACTTC. It codes for CARGRGGVAGEETQYF.